The 24 T cell receptor beta chains below were found in one sample sequenced in a study of neoadjuvant nivolumab and ipilimumab in lung cancer (dated by TCRdb to between 2020 and 2021). The method was the immunoSEQ multiplex PCR assay. This immuneACCESS table, as held by TCRdb, lists in-frame sequences with V and J called but not all clones. Of the missing ones, under half trace to an unresolved V gene in checked studies; the others have no known cause. The sample data list over 45,000 clones, and around 89% of these were observed just once. The top ten clonotypes cover over 3.5% of the sample. The time point label, as the study defines it: pretherapy, before neoadjuvant immune checkpoint inhibitors. The specimen was blood, collected before neoadjuvant nivolumab, alone or with ipilimumab. Receptor source: an adult with non-small cell lung cancer. Some clones in this sample may be carry-over from other donors' samples.

The genes are TRBV29-1 and TRBJ2-5; 10 positions agree with TRBD2. Germline V gene lookup returns CDR1 SQVTM and CDR2 ANQGSEA. Losses at the gene ends were 5 bases for V and 4 bases for J; bases not matched to a gene: 4. This CDR3 is 13 amino acids long. In DNA, the CDR3 is TGCAGCGTTCGAGCGGGAGGGAGAGAGACCCAGTACTTC. It is translated as CSVRAGGRETQYF.

This chain uses TRBV5-1 with TRBJ1-1, with TRBD1 as a possible D gene (6 bases). The CDR3 runs to 15 residues. Germline V lookup: CDR1 SGHRS, CDR2 YFSETQ. Trimming shortened V by 2 bases and J by 5 bases, and 16 bases separated the two germline ends. In nucleotides, the CDR3 is TGCGCCAGCAGCTTCCCTAAAACAGGGAAGACTGAAGCTTTCTTT. Protein sequence: CASSFPKTGKTEAFF.

V is TRBV29-1 and J is TRBJ1-2; D is unclear. The CDR3 has 13 amino acids. With 0 bases removed from V and 2 bases from J, the gap between germline ends came to 7 bases. CDR1 SQVTM and CDR2 ANQGSEA come from the germline V gene. CDR3 nucleotide sequence: TGCAGCGTTGAAGAACAAGGGAACTATGGCTACACCTTC. This encodes CSVEEQGNYGYTF.

The gene calls are TRBV30 and TRBJ1-4; 8 bases map to TRBD1. Germline values: CDR1 GTSNPN, CDR2 SVGIG (reference sequence). V dropped 2 bases and J dropped 7; count of bases not matched to a gene: 6. CDR3 length: 14 amino acids. The CDR3 sequence: CAWSPGGIGEKLFF. In nucleotides, the CDR3 is TGTGCCTGGAGTCCAGGGGGCATCGGTGAAAAACTGTTTTTT.

This clone was observed a few times. The chain links TRBV19 to TRBJ2-7; D uncertain. CDR3 length equals 13 residues. CDR1 LNHDA and CDR2 SQIVND come from the germline V gene (reference sequence). The V end lost 10 bases, the J end lost 3 bases, and 16 bases lay between the germline ends. The DNA of the CDR3 is TGTGCCACCGAGGACCGAACCAACTACGAGCAGTACTTC. This translates into CATEDRTNYEQYF.

The V call is TRBV6-1, the J call TRBJ2-3; TRBD2 is a possible D gene (5 bases). The CDR3 runs 11 residues. Trimming pared 5 bases from V and 6 bases from J, leaving 6 bases between. CDR1 is MNHNS, CDR2 SASEGT, per germline. The CDR3 sequence is CASSIADTQYF. The CDR3 region has the DNA TGTGCCAGCAGTATAGCGGATACGCAGTATTTT.

This chain links TRBV18 with TRBJ1-5; possibly TRBD1 for D (6 bases). This CDR3 is 16 amino acids long. The V gene's germline CDR1 is KGHSH and CDR2 LQKENI. Trimming removed 0 bases from V and 3 bases from J, with 12 bases in between. CDR3 coding DNA: TGTGCCAGCTCACCACCTGGGGCAGGGGACAATCAGCCCCAGCATTTT. It specifies CASSPPGAGDNQPQHF.

The rearrangement links TRBV6-1 to TRBJ2-7; 9 bases fit TRBD1. The CDR3 contains 14 residues. The ends lost 5 bases at V and 7 bases at J; junction bases unmatched: 9. CDR1 is MNHNS, CDR2 SASEGT, per germline. CDR3: CASSPRDRAGEQYF. Written as DNA, the CDR3 is TGTGCCAGCAGTCCCCGGGACAGGGCAGGGGAGCAGTACTTC.

The V and J genes are TRBV13 and TRBJ2-4; TRBD1 aligns across 8 bases. The CDR3 sequence is 14 residues long. Germline CDR1 reads PRHDT; CDR2 reads FYEKMQ (reference sequence). Losses at the gene ends were 5 bases for V and 8 bases for J; bases not matched to a gene: 8. In DNA, the CDR3 is TGTGCCAGCAGCCTCCGGACAGGGATGGACATTCAGTACTTC. This translates into CASSLRTGMDIQYF.

J is TRBJ2-2 and V is TRBV9; weak D call: TRBD2 (5 bases). The V end lost 3 bases, the J end lost 8 bases, and 11 bases lay between the germline ends. Germline V CDR1 and CDR2: SGDLS, YYNGEE. The CDR3 runs 13 residues. The CDR3 coding sequence is TGTGCCAGCAGCGAGAGGTGGAGGGGGGAGCTGTTTTTT. Its protein product is CASSERWRGELFF.

The gene calls are TRBV11-2 and TRBJ2-7; D might be TRBD2 (5 bases). This CDR3 has 12 amino acids. Germline V gene data show CDR1 as SGHAT and CDR2 as FQNNGV. Deletions cut 2 bases from V and 5 bases from J, with 7 bases between. This CDR3 reads CASSLSRDEQYF. The CDR3 region has the DNA TGTGCCAGCAGCTTATCGAGGGACGAGCAGTACTTC.

The chain combines TRBV5-1 with TRBJ2-5; D call uncertain. The V end lost 4 bases, the J end lost 0 bases, and 10 bases lay between the germline ends. This CDR3 region has 14 residues. The germline V gene has CDR1 SGHRS and CDR2 YFSETQ. The CDR3 region has the DNA TGCGCCAGCAGCGCGGACCCAAACCAAGAGACCCAGTACTTC. Translation gives CASSADPNQETQYF.

This clone was recorded once. The chain employs TRBV4-2 and TRBJ2-7; 8 bases map to TRBD1. Per the germline V gene, CDR1 is LGHNA and CDR2 is YNFKEQ. This CDR3 has 15 amino acids. The V and J ends lost 4 bases and 2 bases, in that order; junction bases with no gene match: 7. The CDR3 spells CASSPRQGWPYEQYF. CDR3 nucleotide sequence: TGTGCCAGCAGCCCCAGACAGGGGTGGCCCTACGAGCAGTACTTC.

This clone was counted only a few times. The chain couples TRBV7-2 to TRBJ2-7; unclear D gene. Trimming took off 5 bases at V and 0 bases at J, with 8 bases between the two ends. Per germline, CDR1 SGHTA and CDR2 FQGNSA. CDR3 length equals 13 residues. CDR3 in DNA: TGTGCCAGCAGCCAGACTGTCTCCTACGAGCAGTACTTC. Amino acid sequence: CASSQTVSYEQYF.

This clone was seen just once. In DNA, the CDR3 is TGTGCCAGCAGTGAAATGGAGAGCTCCTACAATGAGCAGTTCTTC. It is translated as CASSEMESSYNEQFF. The genes are TRBV2 and TRBJ2-1; D uncertain. Trimming left V 2 bases short and J 0 bases short, with 8 bases between. The CDR3 is 15 amino acids. Germline lookup yields CDR1 SNHLY and CDR2 FYNNEI.

The V call is TRBV5-6, the J call TRBJ2-3; no reliable D call. The V end was cut by 1 base, the J end by 2 bases, with 5 bases between. Per the germline V gene, CDR1 is SGHDT and CDR2 is YYEEEE. This CDR3 is 13 amino acids long. The DNA for the CDR3 is TGTGCCAGCAGCTTGAGAGTCACAGATACGCAGTATTTT. It yields the protein CASSLRVTDTQYF.

The genes are TRBV4-1 and TRBJ1-3, with 10 positions matching TRBD1. In germline, CDR1 is MGHRA, CDR2 YSYEKL. V was clipped by 3 bases and J by 7 bases; unmatched bases: 6. The CDR3 spans 15 residues. CDR3 loop: CASSQGQGRVNTIYF. In DNA form, the CDR3 reads TGCGCCAGCAGCCAGGGACAGGGGCGCGTGAACACCATATATTTT.

This chain uses TRBV5-6 with TRBJ2-7; 7 positions agree with TRBD1. This CDR3 has 13 amino acids. V lost 4 bases, J lost 5 bases, and 6 bases stayed unmatched. The germline V gene encodes CDR1 SGHDT and CDR2 YYEEEE. CDR3 DNA sequence: TGTGCCAGCAGCCCAGGGGGAAGGGACGAGCAGTACTTC. Amino acids: CASSPGGRDEQYF.

In its sample, this clone was seen once. The J gene is TRBJ2-1, the V gene TRBV19, with TRBD2 as a possible D gene (6 bases). The ends were cut back, 4 bases at V and 6 bases at J, with 16 bases in the middle. Germline assignment: CDR1 LNHDA and CDR2 SQIVND (reference sequence). CDR3 size: 15 residues. The CDR3 nucleotides are TGTGCCAGTAGTACCCCTACGGGAGTTTCCAATGAGCAGTTCTTC. Its translation is CASSTPTGVSNEQFF.

The rearrangement joins TRBV5-1 to TRBJ2-3, with a possible D match to TRBD2 (5 bases). This CDR3 region has 13 residues. Trimming took 5 bases from V and 5 from J, leaving 12 bases between them. CDR1 and CDR2 (germline): SGHRS, YFSETQ. CDR3 residues: CASRTGSLDTQYF. The CDR3 DNA is TGCGCCAGCAGAACGGGATCTTTAGATACGCAGTATTTT. Full variable domain (outside the CDR3, taken from reference TRBV5-1 and TRBJ2-3): KAGVTQTPRYLIKTRGQQVTLSCSPISGHRSVSWYQQTPGQGLQFLFEYFSETQRNKGNFPGRFSGRQFSNSRSEMNVSTLELGDSALYLCASRTGSLDTQYFGPGTRLTVL.

This chain connects TRBV7-9 to TRBJ2-5, with D tentatively TRBD2 (7 bases). This CDR3 has 15 residues. Looked up from germline, CDR1 is SEHNR and CDR2 is FQNEAQ (reference sequence). V was cut by 5 bases and J by 4 bases, with 17 bases left in between. The CDR3 region is CASSPGERGGETQYF. The CDR3 DNA follows: TGTGCCAGCAGCCCCGGTGAAAGGGGGGGAGAGACCCAGTACTTC.

V gene TRBV19 combines with J gene TRBJ2-7; 7 nucleotides agree with TRBD2. V lost 8 bases, J lost 2 bases, and 6 bases stayed unmatched. Germline loops: CDR1 LNHDA, CDR2 SQIVND (reference sequence). The CDR3 is 13 amino acids. For the CDR3, the DNA is TGTGCCAGTGAGGGAGGGGCCGCCTACGAGCAGTACTTC. Protein: CASEGGAAYEQYF.

The CDR3 sequence is CASSPLGGRGTYEQYF. The DNA of the CDR3 is TGTGCCAGTAGTCCCCTAGGGGGCCGGGGGACCTACGAGCAGTACTTC. This rearrangement joins TRBV19 to TRBJ2-7; tentatively, D is TRBD1 (7 bases). The CDR3 is 16 amino acids. Trimming left V 5 bases short and J 2 bases short, with 19 bases between. CDR1 is LNHDA and CDR2 is SQIVND in the germline V gene (reference sequence).

As regards this clone: This same CDR3 is encoded by further DNA sequences in the sample. The J gene is TRBJ2-2, the V gene TRBV5-1; D ambiguous. CDR1 SGHRS and CDR2 YFSETQ come from the germline V gene. The CDR3 length is 14 residues. The ends were cut back, 0 bases at V and 4 bases at J, with 7 bases in the middle. CDR3: CASSLDPSTGELFF. The CDR3 nucleotides are TGCGCCAGCAGCTTGGACCCCTCCACCGGGGAGCTGTTTTTT. The full variable domain, its missing parts supplied by reference TRBV5-1 and TRBJ2-2, is KAGVTQTPRYLIKTRGQQVTLSCSPISGHRSVSWYQQTPGQGLQFLFEYFSETQRNKGNFPGRFSGRQFSNSRSEMNVSTLELGDSALYLCASSLDPSTGELFFGEGSRLTVL.